This TCR beta chain was sequenced in a study of spatial heterogeneity in lung cancer. Looking at the study overall: Strongly correlated with TCR transcript counts in tumor regions was a T cell module score, which was a transcriptional module score calculated from matched bulk RNA-seq.

The sample's time point: sample taken at primary tumor resection. The roughly 79 donors had untreated early-stage non-small cell lung cancer. Sequencing was performed on whole RNA extracted from tumor and nontumor lung tissue, or from frozen PBMC, and the material was left unsorted. The length of the CDR3 is 13 residues. V was clipped by 3 bases and J by 9 bases, with 9 bases between them. General observations from the study: It was found that expanded intratumoral alpha and beta TCR counts tracked tumor mutation counts.

TCRdb used MiXCR to reprocess the 5' RACE reads, holding one entry per CDR3 protein. The sample contains about 8,400 distinct CDR3 sequences, around 5.1% of which appear only once. This clonotype has a handful of counts. What it recognizes is unknown. The gene calls are TRBV12-3 or TRBV12-4 and TRBJ1-6; D remains unclear. The source was lung tumor tissue, collected at surgery. The receptor comes from a female donor with early-stage non-small cell lung cancer. CDR3 protein: CASSFLGVSPLHF. The CDR3 DNA reads TGTGCCAGCAGTTTTCTCGGGGTTTCACCCCTCCACTTT.